The 21 T cell receptor beta chains below were found in one sample sequenced in a study of blood T cell repertoires in COVID-19. TCRdb's copy holds only in-frame clones and misses some; the assay was immunoSEQ multiplex PCR. The table lists about 98,000 clones, more than 75% of them singletons. The sequenced sample consisted of peripheral blood. These receptors were taken from a man at least 80 years old with acute or convalescent COVID-19.

The V gene is TRBV15, the J gene TRBJ1-5, with TRBD1 as a possible D gene (5 bases). CDR1 and CDR2 from the germline V gene are LNHNV and YYDKDF (reference sequence). This CDR3 contains 14 residues. V dropped 1 base and J dropped 7 bases, with 11 bases sitting between them. CDR3 sequence (DNA): TGTGCCACCAGCAGAGCCACAGGTGGCCAGCCCCAGCATTTT. Amino acids: CATSRATGGQPQHF.

This sequence joins TRBV5-8 and TRBJ2-3, with 10 positions matching TRBD1. Trimming removed 7 bases from V and 3 bases from J; junction bases left unmatched: 5. Germline V gives CDR1 SGHTS, CDR2 YDEGEE. The CDR3 runs 14 residues. The CDR3 loop is CASEPGQGTDTQYF. CDR3 in DNA: TGTGCCAGCGAACCGGGACAGGGGACAGATACGCAGTATTTT.

The gene calls are TRBV7-2 and TRBJ1-5; D might be TRBD1 (6 bases). This CDR3 has 17 amino acids. Trimming took off 2 bases at V and 5 bases at J, with 19 bases between the two ends. The germline CDR1 and CDR2 sequences are SGHTA and FQGNSA. This chain's CDR3 is CASSLMGGLRVDQPQHF. For the CDR3, the DNA is TGTGCCAGCAGCTTAATGGGGGGGCTTAGGGTGGATCAGCCCCAGCATTTT.

This clone was detected once. The CDR3 coding sequence is TGTGCCAGCAGTTCCTTTGGGACTATGAACACTGAAGCTTTCTTT. It specifies CASSSFGTMNTEAFF. J is TRBJ1-1 and V is TRBV28; D possibly corresponds to TRBD1 (5 bases). The CDR3 loop spans 15 amino acids. Trimming pared 4 bases from V and 0 bases from J, leaving 12 bases between. Per germline, CDR1 MDHEN and CDR2 SYDVKM. The variable domain in full, with the rest retrieved from reference TRBV28 and TRBJ1-1, is DVKVTQSSRYLVKRTGEKVFLECVQDMDHENMFWYRQDPGLGLRLIYFSYDVKMKEKGDIPEGYSVSREKKERFSLILESASTNQTSMYLCASSSFGTMNTEAFFGQGTRLTVV.

The chain employs TRBV14 and TRBJ1-6, with TRBD1 as a possible D gene (6 bases). CDR1 SGHDN and CDR2 FVKESK come from the germline V gene. Trimming stripped 3 bases from V and 7 bases from J, with 16 bases between. The CDR3 runs 16 residues. The CDR3 reads CASSQGPGHVNSPLHF. Here the CDR3 DNA reads TGTGCCAGCAGCCAGGGACCGGGACATGTCAATTCACCCCTCCACTTT.

The table lists this clone with a few counts. The chain has TRBV7-9 and TRBJ1-1; D unresolved. Germline CDR1 is SEHNR and CDR2 is FQNEAQ (reference sequence). The CDR3 covers 15 residues. V lost 3 bases to trimming and J lost 2 bases, with 13 bases between them. The CDR3 is CASSFPPYRNTEAFF. CDR3 nucleotides: TGTGCCAGCAGCTTCCCCCCTTATAGAAACACTGAAGCTTTCTTT. The full variable domain, in which reference TRBV7-9 and TRBJ1-1 provide the parts outside the CDR3, is DTGVSQNPRHKITKRGQNVTFRCDPISEHNRLYWYRQTLGQGPEFLTYFQNEAQLEKSRLLSDRFSAERPKGSFSTLEIQRTEQGDSAMYLCASSFPPYRNTEAFFGQGTRLTVV.

The chain has TRBV2 and TRBJ1-6, with D perhaps matching TRBD1 (6 bases). CDR3 size: 13 residues. V was cut by 3 bases and J by 7 bases, with 7 bases left in between. CDR1 and CDR2 from the germline V gene are SNHLY and FYNNEI. CDR3 in DNA: TGTGCCAGCAGTGAGCAGGGGAATTCACCCCTCCACTTT. It translates to CASSEQGNSPLHF.

The V and J genes are TRBV5-5 and TRBJ2-7; 7 nucleotides match TRBD1. CDR1 SGHKS and CDR2 YYEKEE come from the germline V gene (reference sequence). V dropped 4 bases and J dropped 3; count of bases not matched to a gene: 13. The CDR3 consists of 16 residues. The CDR3 DNA is TGTGCCAGCAGCAGAGCCGGGACAGCTCCAATCTACGAGCAGTACTTC. Translated: CASSRAGTAPIYEQYF.

This clone has only a few counts. The chain recombines TRBV28 with TRBJ1-1; no firm D call. This CDR3 is built from 13 residues. Germline lookup yields CDR1 MDHEN and CDR2 SYDVKM. Deletions cut 7 bases from V and 2 bases from J, with 11 bases between. CDR3 DNA sequence: TGTGCCAGCAACGCAGAATTTAACACTGAAGCTTTCTTT. This encodes CASNAEFNTEAFF.

V is TRBV18 and J is TRBJ2-3; perhaps TRBD1 as D (6 bases). Germline CDR1 and CDR2: KGHSH and LQKENI. CDR3 length equals 15 residues. V was clipped by 3 bases and J by 4 bases, with 14 bases between them. The DNA of the CDR3 is TGTGCCAGCTCACCTCGGGACACTGGTTCAGATACGCAGTATTTT. Its translation is CASSPRDTGSDTQYF.

The chain uses TRBV28 and TRBJ2-5; TRBD2 aligns across 13 bases. The CDR3 contains 15 residues. Germline V gene lookup returns CDR1 MDHEN and CDR2 SYDVKM. With 3 bases clipped from V and 4 bases from J, the junction kept 2 bases outside the gene matches. CDR3 protein: CASSFGLAGAETQYF. The CDR3 bases are TGTGCCAGCAGTTTTGGACTAGCGGGGGCAGAGACCCAGTACTTC. The whole variable domain, remainder taken from reference TRBV28 and TRBJ2-5, is DVKVTQSSRYLVKRTGEKVFLECVQDMDHENMFWYRQDPGLGLRLIYFSYDVKMKEKGDIPEGYSVSREKKERFSLILESASTNQTSMYLCASSFGLAGAETQYFGPGTRLLVL.

V is TRBV4-3 and J is TRBJ1-6, with a possible D match to TRBD1 (6 bases). Germline loops: CDR1 LGHNA, CDR2 YSLEER. V dropped 0 bases and J dropped 4 bases, with 13 bases sitting between them. This CDR3 contains 17 residues. The CDR3 DNA reads TGCGCCAGCAGCCAAGAATCCAGGGGCCGATATAATTCACCCCTCCACTTT. Protein sequence: CASSQESRGRYNSPLHF.

V gene TRBV9 combines with J gene TRBJ2-3; 11 bases align to TRBD1. Germline V gene sequence: CDR1 SGDLS, CDR2 YYNGEE. V shed 4 bases and J 5 bases; nucleotides not matched to a gene: 6. CDR3 length equals 15 residues. The CDR3 sequence is CASSIRDRGKDTQYF. Written as DNA, the CDR3 is TGTGCCAGCAGCATCCGGGACAGGGGGAAAGATACGCAGTATTTT.

The chain links TRBV6-5 to TRBJ1-1; TRBD1 matches at 7 bases. The CDR3 is made up of 13 amino acids. Trimming cost V 6 bases and J 5 bases; bases outside gene matches: 6. Germline CDR1 MNHEY, CDR2 SVGAGI. As DNA, the CDR3 is TGTGCCAGCAGGGAGACAGGGTTGACTGAAGCTTTCTTT. Residues: CASRETGLTEAFF.

The V gene is TRBV18, the J gene TRBJ2-2, with D possibly being TRBD2 (5 bases). Germline values: CDR1 KGHSH, CDR2 LQKENI. V lost 6 bases to trimming and J lost 0 bases, with 11 bases between them. The CDR3 runs to 15 residues. The CDR3 protein is CASSGASPNTGELFF. CDR3 in DNA: TGTGCCAGCTCGGGCGCTAGCCCGAACACCGGGGAGCTGTTTTTT.

The chain links TRBV5-1 to TRBJ1-1, with 7 bases fitting TRBD1. The trim removed 1 base at V and 1 base at J, leaving 4 bases unmatched. CDR1 and CDR2 from the germline V gene are SGHRS and YFSETQ. The CDR3 totals 15 residues. The CDR3 region has the DNA TGCGCCAGCAGCTTGTACGGGACAGAGAACACTGAAGCTTTCTTT. This codes for CASSLYGTENTEAFF.

This chain connects TRBV6-5 to TRBJ2-2, with D possibly TRBD1 on 5 matching bases. The V and J ends lost 7 bases and 6 bases respectively, with 12 bases between them. Looked up from germline, CDR1 is MNHEY and CDR2 is SVGAGI. The CDR3 loop spans 13 amino acids. The DNA of the CDR3 is TGTGCCAGCACCCTGACAGTATCCGGGGAGCTGTTTTTT. Its translation is CASTLTVSGELFF.

V is TRBV5-4 and J is TRBJ2-2, with TRBD2 identical over 10 bases. Germline lookup yields CDR1 SGHNT and CDR2 YYREEE (reference sequence). J lost 8 bases, V lost 4 bases, and 11 bases had no gene match. CDR3 length: 16 residues. The CDR3 DNA sequence: TGTGCCAGCAGCACACCTAGCGGGGGAGACTTTGGGGAGCTGTTTTTT. Protein sequence: CASSTPSGGDFGELFF.

This chain links TRBV2 with TRBJ2-5; 9 bases line up with TRBD1. Germline V gene data show CDR1 as SNHLY and CDR2 as FYNNEI. The trim removed 7 bases at V and 6 bases at J, leaving 12 bases unmatched. The CDR3 has 15 amino acids. The CDR3 DNA reads TGTGCCAGCATCTCCGGGACAGGGAACGGAAAGACCCAGTACTTC. Encoded protein: CASISGTGNGKTQYF.

The rearrangement joins TRBV11-2 to TRBJ1-6; 10 bases are a match to TRBD1. Trimming took 7 bases from V and 9 from J; bases not matched to a gene: 9. Germline CDR1 and CDR2: SGHAT and FQNNGV. The CDR3 spans 15 residues. The CDR3 region has the DNA TGTGCCAGCACCACGACAGGGGGCAATAGTTCACCCCTCCACTTT. Its translation is CASTTTGGNSSPLHF.

The rearrangement uses TRBV18 and TRBJ1-6, with a tentative D call TRBD1 (5 bases). The germline gives CDR1 KGHSH, CDR2 LQKENI. This CDR3 has 14 amino acids. V was shortened by 2 bases and J by 8 bases, with 10 bases between the two germline ends. DNA for the CDR3: TGTGCCAGCTCACCAAAGGGAGGGGATTCACCCCTCCACTTT. This translates into CASSPKGGDSPLHF.